Listed below are T cell receptor beta chains from one sample, sequenced in a study of blood T cell repertoires in COVID-19. Here immunoSEQ multiplex PCR was the method, and the copy in TCRdb shows in-frame clones only, minus some. Of nearly 70,000 clones listed, 87% are singletons. Sequencing was carried out using peripheral blood. These receptors came from a woman between 45 and 65 years old with COVID-19, enrolled during active disease. Both conserved end residues are trimmed from each CDR3.

TRBV20-1 SASHTQEGQPQH
TRBV5-1 ASSLGQLAGVNEQF
TRBV4-1 ASSQVKRASGIRELF
TRBV2 ASSVWGQNTEAF
TRBV30 AWSVPSGSYEQY
TRBV19 ASSTDRGNSPLH
TRBV30 AWSAQVNYGYT
TRBV5-1 ASSSIAGGGSNEQF
TRBV7-2 ASSLAPKNNEQF
TRBV4-1 ASSQDDRVGNTIY
TRBV5-1 ASSLGTGVRNTGELF
TRBV27 AGGANHGGELF
TRBV5-6 ASSLEGTGKQF
TRBV9 ASSPRGNNEKLF
TRBV18 ASSDRMAGGPNTGELF
TRBV7-9 ASSFSGTGAYEQY
TRBV15 ATSRGPGGYEQY
TRBV5-1 ASSLAVGQKGKLF
TRBV14 ASSQDLAGYNSPLH
TRBV5-8 ASRTWGDPKNEQF
TRBV4-3 ASSQGTAGANVLT
TRBV5-4 ASSLGVAGGGNEQF
TRBV5-1 ASSLEGVDEQY
TRBV2 ASSEVRGLRDEQY
TRBV7-3 ASSLRMTTGGDYGGYT
TRBV6-6 ASSYVFPVYEQY
TRBV18 ASFATGLQETQY
TRBV11-2 ASSSVAGSGAYEQY
TRBV30 AWTGTGEKLF
TRBV10-1 ASSQEQGGPYEQY
TRBV29-1 SAVAGVGEQY
TRBV21-1 ASRGRGPKNIQY
TRBV9 ASNSGGGGTEAF
TRBV6-2/TRBV6-3 ASSRTSGIVQETQY
TRBV15 ATSRAGGQPQH
TRBV11-2 ASSLTGGNYGYT
TRBV4-1 ASSQFGLAGGITEAF
TRBV29-1 SAPVQAGALTNTQY
TRBV13 ASSSPGGENSPLH
TRBV7-8 ASSLYYKERELDTQY
TRBV11-3 ASSLLGRGKNIQY
TRBV6-2/TRBV6-3 ASSRTNREGQPQH
TRBV6-5 ASSYTTTGQAAF